This record concerns one T cell receptor beta chain sequence. The specificity of this receptor is unknown. No much larger clonotype is one base removed from it; base qualities were not supplied. The germline V gene yields SGHTA for CDR1 and FQGNSA for CDR2. Unmatched junction bases come to 12, with V trimmed by 5 bases and J by 0 bases. From the cysteine through the phenylalanine, the CDR3 covers 18 amino acids. The only DNA kept is the CDR3, 54 bases in frame from the first base. To demonstrate the VDJtools post-analysis software, the study profiled TCR beta repertoires from the peripheral blood of 10 to 15 young patients with multiple sclerosis. Multiple sclerosis patients were children and adolescents aged about 6 to 15 years. The library came from PCR. TCRdb names Illumina HiSeq 2500 as the instrument used. Unique molecular identifiers were incorporated into TCR beta cDNA libraries to reduce PCR and sequencing biases. Per 1 to 10 million input T cells, approximately 500,000 cDNA molecules were obtained, such that each molecule approximated one T cell. The same protocol used for the earlier healthy control dataset was applied to prepare and sequence the patient libraries. Samples belonging to the same batch were prepared together, multiplexed and sequenced on a shared HiSeq lane. In the original analysis: MIGEC handled the raw barcoded reads, throwing out single-read molecular identifier groups before consensus assembly and CDR3 extraction. VDJtools was used for post-analysis of the clonotype tables, with diversity normalized by down-sampling every dataset to the smallest sample size. To correct batch-related cross-sample contamination, repertoire overlap clustering matched CDR3 amino acid sequences but not nucleotide sequences. Using fastp at Q25 and MiXCR, TCRdb reprocessed the public reads and kept productive beta chains. For every CDR3 protein sequence, its rows merge into one entry that carries the most common genes and DNA. The V and J calls follow TCRdb's processing rather than the paper's. Across this sample there are 400,000 to 500,000 distinct CDR3 sequences, with 35% to 45% seen only once. The ten largest clones add up to around 8% of the sample.

This sample was taken from a study of post-analysis software for immune sequencing data (dated by TCRdb to 2013 to 2016). Describing the broader study: The recorded disease courses included relapsing-remitting, secondary progressive and progressive-relapsing multiple sclerosis, and some patients had no subtype annotation. A subset of samples was prepared in parallel using single-end sample barcoding, then pooled and co-amplified after Illumina adapter ligation. Patient repertoires were compared against roughly 11 previously published healthy control repertoires from donors aged roughly 6 to 28 years.

Findings and caveats that apply to the study as a whole: Roughly 5 TRBV segments, including TRBV5-6, TRBV5-1 and TRBV20-1, were significantly more frequent in patients than controls. Normalized Chao1 diversity was significantly lower in multiple sclerosis patients than controls, suggesting substantial peripheral T-cell clonal expansion. Direct clustering with F measure showed strong co-clustering of samples prepared in the same batch, prompting a batch-effect correction. The control group was slightly older than the multiple sclerosis patient group.

This clonotype was obtained from a girl between 2 and 10 years old with multiple sclerosis. Sequenced: blood. The sequence is built from TRBV7-2 and TRBJ2-2; a stretch of 7 junction bases matches TRBD1. In nucleotide form, the sequence is TGTGCCAGCAGCGTTTCGAAACCACAGGGGACGAACACCGGGGAGCTGTTTTTT. This sequence encodes CASSVSKPQGTNTGELFF.